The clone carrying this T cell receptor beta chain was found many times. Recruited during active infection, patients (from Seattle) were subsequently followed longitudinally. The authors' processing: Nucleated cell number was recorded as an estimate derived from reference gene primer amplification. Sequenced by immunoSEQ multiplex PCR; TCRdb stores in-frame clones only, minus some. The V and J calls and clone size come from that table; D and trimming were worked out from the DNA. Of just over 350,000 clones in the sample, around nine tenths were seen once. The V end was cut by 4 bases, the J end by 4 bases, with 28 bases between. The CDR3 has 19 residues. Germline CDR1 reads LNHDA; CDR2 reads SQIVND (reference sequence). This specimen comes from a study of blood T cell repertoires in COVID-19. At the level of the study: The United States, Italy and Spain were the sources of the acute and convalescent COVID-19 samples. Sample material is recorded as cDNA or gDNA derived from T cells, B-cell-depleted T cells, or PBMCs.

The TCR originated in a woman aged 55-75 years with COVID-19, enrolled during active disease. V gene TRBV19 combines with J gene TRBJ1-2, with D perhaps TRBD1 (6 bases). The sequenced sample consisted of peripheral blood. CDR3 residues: CASSSMGGGAMASSYGYTF. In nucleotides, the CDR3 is TGTGCCAGTAGTAGTATGGGTGGGGGCGCGATGGCGTCCTCCTATGGCTACACCTTC.